The source of this T cell receptor beta chain is a study of shared clonotypes between healthy human individuals. This clone was seen only once. Sequencing was performed with immunoSEQ multiplex PCR; in TCRdb, only in-frame clones are kept and a portion is missing. The sample records about 1.5 million clones, 98% being singletons. Between the trimmed V and J ends, which lost 7 bases and 4 bases, there was a span of 19 bases. Germline-derived CDR1 and CDR2 are SGHDN and FVKESK. The CDR3 consists of 16 residues. The clonotype originates from a young man in good health. This chain joins TRBV14 and TRBJ2-2; either TRBD1 or TRBD2 may supply D (5 bases each). The sequenced sample consisted of naive CD4+ T cells sorted from blood. Subset here: CD45RA+ positively selected. CDR3 loop: CASTHSGQGSTGELFF. CDR3 sequence (DNA): TGTGCCAGCACTCACTCGGGGCAGGGAAGCACCGGGGAGCTGTTTTTT.